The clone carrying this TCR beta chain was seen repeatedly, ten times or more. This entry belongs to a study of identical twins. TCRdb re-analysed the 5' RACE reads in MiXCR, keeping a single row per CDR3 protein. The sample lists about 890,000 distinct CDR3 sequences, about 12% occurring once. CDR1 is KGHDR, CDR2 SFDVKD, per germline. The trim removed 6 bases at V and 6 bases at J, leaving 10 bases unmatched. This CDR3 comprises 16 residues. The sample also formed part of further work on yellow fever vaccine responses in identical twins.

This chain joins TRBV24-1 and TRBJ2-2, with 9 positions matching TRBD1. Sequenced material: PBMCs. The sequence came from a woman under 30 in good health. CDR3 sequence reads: CATSRSGTGNAGELFF. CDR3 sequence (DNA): TGTGCCACCAGTCGATCCGGGACAGGGAATGCCGGGGAGCTGTTTTTT.